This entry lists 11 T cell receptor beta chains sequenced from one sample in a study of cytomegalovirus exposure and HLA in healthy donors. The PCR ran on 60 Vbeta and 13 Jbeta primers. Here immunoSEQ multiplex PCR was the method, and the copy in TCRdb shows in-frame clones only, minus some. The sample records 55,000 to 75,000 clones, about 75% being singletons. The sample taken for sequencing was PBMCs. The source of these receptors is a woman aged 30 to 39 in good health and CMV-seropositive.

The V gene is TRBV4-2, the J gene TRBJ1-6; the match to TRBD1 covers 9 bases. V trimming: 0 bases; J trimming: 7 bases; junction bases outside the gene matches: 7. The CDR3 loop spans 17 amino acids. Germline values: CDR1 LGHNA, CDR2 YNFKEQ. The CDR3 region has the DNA TGTGCCAGCAGCCAAGATCAGGGACAGGGTGTAAATTCACCCCTCCACTTT. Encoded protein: CASSQDQGQGVNSPLHF.

CDR3 bases: TGTGCTAGTGGTTTGGGCGGACTAGCGGAAAGCACAGATACGCAGTATTTT. Translating gives CASGLGGLAESTDTQYF. The chain uses TRBV12-5 and TRBJ2-3; 10 bases fit TRBD2. J gave up 0 bases and V 1 base, and 4 bases lay outside the gene matches. Germline V gives CDR1 LGHNT, CDR2 FRNRAP. The CDR3 extends over 17 amino acids.

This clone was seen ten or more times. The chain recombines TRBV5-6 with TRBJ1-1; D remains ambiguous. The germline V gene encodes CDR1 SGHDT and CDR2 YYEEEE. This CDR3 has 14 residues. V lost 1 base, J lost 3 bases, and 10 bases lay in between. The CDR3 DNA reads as TGTGCCAGCAGCTTGCCTGACTCATACACTGAAGCTTTCTTT. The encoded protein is CASSLPDSYTEAFF.

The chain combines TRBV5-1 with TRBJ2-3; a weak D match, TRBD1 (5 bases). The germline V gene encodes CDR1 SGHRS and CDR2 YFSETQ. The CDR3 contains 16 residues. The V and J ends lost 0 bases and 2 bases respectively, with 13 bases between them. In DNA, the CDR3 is TGCGCCAGCAGCTTGGATGGACAAATATTCACAGATACGCAGTATTTT. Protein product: CASSLDGQIFTDTQYF.

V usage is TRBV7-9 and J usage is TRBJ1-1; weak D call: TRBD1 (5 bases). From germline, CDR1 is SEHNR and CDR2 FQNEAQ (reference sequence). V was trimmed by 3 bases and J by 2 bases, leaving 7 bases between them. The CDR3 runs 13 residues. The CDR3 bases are TGTGCCAGCAGCTTTGGGGCCAACACTGAAGCTTTCTTT. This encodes CASSFGANTEAFF.

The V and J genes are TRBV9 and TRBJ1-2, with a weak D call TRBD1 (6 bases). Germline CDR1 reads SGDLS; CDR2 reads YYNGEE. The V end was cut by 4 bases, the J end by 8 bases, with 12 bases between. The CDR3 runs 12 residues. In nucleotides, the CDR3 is TGTGCCAGCAGCCCCCGGACAGCGGGCTACACCTTC. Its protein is CASSPRTAGYTF.

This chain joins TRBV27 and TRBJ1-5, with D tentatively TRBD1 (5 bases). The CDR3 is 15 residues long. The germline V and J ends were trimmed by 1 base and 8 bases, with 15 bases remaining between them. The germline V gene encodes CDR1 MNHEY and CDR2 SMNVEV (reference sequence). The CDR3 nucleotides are TGTGCCAGCAGTTTATTCTGGGGGGGAAAAGAGCCCCAGCATTTT. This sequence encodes CASSLFWGGKEPQHF.

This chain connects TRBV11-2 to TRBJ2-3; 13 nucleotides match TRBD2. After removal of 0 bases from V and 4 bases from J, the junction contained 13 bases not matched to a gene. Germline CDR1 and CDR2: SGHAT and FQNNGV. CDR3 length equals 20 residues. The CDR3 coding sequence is TGTGCCAGCAGCTTAGATTGGGCTACTAGCGGGAGGGCCATATCAGATACGCAGTATTTT. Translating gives CASSLDWATSGRAISDTQYF. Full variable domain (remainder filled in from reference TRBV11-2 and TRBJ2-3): EAGVAQSPRYKIIEKRQSVAFWCNPISGHATLYWYQQILGQGPKLLIQFQNNGVVDDSQLPKDRFSAERLKGVDSTLKIQPAKLEDSAVYLCASSLDWATSGRAISDTQYFGPGTRLTVL.

The CDR3 sequence is CARGQGGFSAGNTIYF. CDR3 coding DNA: TGTGCCCGAGGACAGGGGGGGTTTTCGGCTGGAAACACCATATATTTT. The chain employs TRBV30 and TRBJ1-3; TRBD1 aligns across 10 bases. Germline V gives CDR1 GTSNPN, CDR2 SVGIG (reference sequence). The CDR3 spans 16 residues. V lost 8 bases, J lost 2 bases, and 12 bases stayed unmatched.

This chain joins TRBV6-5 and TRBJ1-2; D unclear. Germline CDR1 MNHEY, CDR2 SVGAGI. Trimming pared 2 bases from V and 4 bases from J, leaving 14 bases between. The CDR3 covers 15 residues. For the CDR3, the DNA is TGTGCCAGCAGTTACCTCTACCACGGGTCCTATGGCTACACCTTC. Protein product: CASSYLYHGSYGYTF.

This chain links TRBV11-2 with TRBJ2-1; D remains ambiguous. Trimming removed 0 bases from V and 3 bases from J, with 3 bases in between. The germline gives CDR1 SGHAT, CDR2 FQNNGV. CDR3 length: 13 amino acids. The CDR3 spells CASSLDNYNEQFF. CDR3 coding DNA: TGTGCCAGCAGCTTAGATAACTACAATGAGCAGTTCTTC.